The T cell receptor beta chain under discussion was sequenced for a study of T-cell memory formation after mild COVID-19. Points from the study as a whole: Memory cells collected pre-infection included some clones that later responded, suggesting cross-reactive memory joined. Clones contracting over day 15 to 85 were CD4/CD8 balanced, with later expanders leaning CD4+. Specificity for SARS-CoV-2 was not confirmed among the second-wave clones peaking on day 37.

cDNA libraries for TCR alpha and TCR beta, carrying sample barcodes and UMIs, came from 5'RACE with constant-segment primers. TCRdb re-called the 5' RACE reads through MiXCR, storing one row per CDR3 protein. The sample yields some 82,000 distinct CDR3 sequences, over 10% seen once. This clonotype showed up many times. The antigen remains unidentified. The CDR3 extends over 11 amino acids. V lost 6 bases and J 5 bases, leaving 7 bases between the germline ends. The germline V gene has CDR1 SGHAT and CDR2 FQNNGV. This clonotype was obtained from a man aged 18 to 30 who had mild COVID-19 (a few samples of this study predate the infection). Cell type and time point are not known. Sequenced input: PBMCs or a T cell subset sorted from them (not recorded which). V and J are TRBV11-2 and TRBJ2-5, with D unclear. The CDR3 sequence is CASSRLETQYF. DNA of the CDR3: TGTGCCAGCAGTCGTTTGGAGACCCAGTACTTC.